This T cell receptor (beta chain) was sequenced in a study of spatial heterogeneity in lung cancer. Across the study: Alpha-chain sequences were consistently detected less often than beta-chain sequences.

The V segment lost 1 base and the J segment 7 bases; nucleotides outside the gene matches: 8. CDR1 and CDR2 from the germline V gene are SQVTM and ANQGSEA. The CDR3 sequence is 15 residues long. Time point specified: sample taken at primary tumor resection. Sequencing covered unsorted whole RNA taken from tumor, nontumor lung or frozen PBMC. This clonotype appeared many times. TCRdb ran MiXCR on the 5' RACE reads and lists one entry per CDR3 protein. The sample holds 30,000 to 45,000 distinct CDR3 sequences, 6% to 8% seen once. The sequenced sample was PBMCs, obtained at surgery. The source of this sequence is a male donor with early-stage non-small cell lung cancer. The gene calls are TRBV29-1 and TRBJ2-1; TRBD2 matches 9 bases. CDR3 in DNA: TGCAGCGTTGAAGGTCGAGGGACTAGCACGAATGAGCAGTTCTTC. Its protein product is CSVEGRGTSTNEQFF.